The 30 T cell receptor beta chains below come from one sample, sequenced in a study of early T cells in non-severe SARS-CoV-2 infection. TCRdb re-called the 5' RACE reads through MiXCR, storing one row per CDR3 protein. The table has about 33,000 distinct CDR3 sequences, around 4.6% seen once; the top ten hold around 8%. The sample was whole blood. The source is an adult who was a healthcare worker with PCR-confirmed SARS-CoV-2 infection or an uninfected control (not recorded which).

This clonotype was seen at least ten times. This chain's CDR3 is CASSPGQGHSPLHF. The CDR3 DNA reads as TGTGCCAGCTCACCGGGACAGGGGCATTCACCCCTCCACTTT. The chain carries TRBV18 and TRBJ1-6, with 10 bases aligning to TRBD1. Germline CDR1 is KGHSH and CDR2 is LQKENI. This CDR3 is built from 14 residues. The trim removed 3 bases at V and 8 bases at J, leaving 1 base unmatched.

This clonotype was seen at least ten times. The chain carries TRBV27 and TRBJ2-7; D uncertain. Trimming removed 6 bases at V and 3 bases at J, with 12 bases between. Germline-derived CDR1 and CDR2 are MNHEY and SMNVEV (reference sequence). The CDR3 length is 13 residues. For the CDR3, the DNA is TGTGCCAGCAGACCCCCCGGGTTCTACGAGCAGTACTTC. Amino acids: CASRPPGFYEQYF.

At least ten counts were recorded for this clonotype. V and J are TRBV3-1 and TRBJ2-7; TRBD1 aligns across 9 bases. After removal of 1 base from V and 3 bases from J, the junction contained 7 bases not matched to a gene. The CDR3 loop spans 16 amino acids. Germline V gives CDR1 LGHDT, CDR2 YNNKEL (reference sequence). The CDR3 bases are TGTGCCAGCAGCCAAGGGGCAGGGACAGGGAGCTACGAGCAGTACTTC. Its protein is CASSQGAGTGSYEQYF.

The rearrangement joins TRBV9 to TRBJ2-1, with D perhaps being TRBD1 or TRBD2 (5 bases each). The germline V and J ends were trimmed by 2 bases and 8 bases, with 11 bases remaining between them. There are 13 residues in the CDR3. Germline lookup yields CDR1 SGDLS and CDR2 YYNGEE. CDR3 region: CASSVRGIDEQFF. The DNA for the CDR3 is TGTGCCAGCAGCGTGAGGGGAATCGATGAGCAGTTCTTC.

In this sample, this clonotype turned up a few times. The CDR3 sequence is CASKSGALNYGYTF. The CDR3, as DNA: TGTGCCAGCAAAAGCGGGGCGCTCAACTATGGCTACACCTTC. The V call is TRBV28, the J call TRBJ1-2, with D possibly TRBD1 on 5 matching bases. This CDR3 has 14 amino acids. Germline CDR1 reads MDHEN; CDR2 reads SYDVKM. Trimming pared 7 bases from V and 2 bases from J, leaving 14 bases between.

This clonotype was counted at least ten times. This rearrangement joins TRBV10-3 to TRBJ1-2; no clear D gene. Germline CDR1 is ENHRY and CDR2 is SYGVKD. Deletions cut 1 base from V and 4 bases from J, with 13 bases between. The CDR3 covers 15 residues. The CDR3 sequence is CAISEFEGLSYGYTF. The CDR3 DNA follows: TGTGCCATCAGTGAGTTTGAGGGTCTAAGCTATGGCTACACCTTC.

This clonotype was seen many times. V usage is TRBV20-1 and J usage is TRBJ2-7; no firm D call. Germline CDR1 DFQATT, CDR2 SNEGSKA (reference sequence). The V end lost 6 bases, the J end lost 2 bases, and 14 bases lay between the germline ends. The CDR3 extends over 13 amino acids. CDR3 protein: CSAKELLPYEQYF. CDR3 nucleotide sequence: TGCAGTGCCAAGGAACTACTCCCCTACGAGCAGTACTTC.

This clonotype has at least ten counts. CDR3 in DNA: TGTGCCAGCAGTAAGTTACAGGGAAATCAGCCCCAGCATTTT. It specifies CASSKLQGNQPQHF. This chain links TRBV2 with TRBJ1-5; tentative D call: TRBD1 (6 bases). This CDR3 has 14 residues. Looked up from germline, CDR1 is SNHLY and CDR2 is FYNNEI. Deletions cut 5 bases from V and 4 bases from J, with 12 bases between.

CDR3 in DNA: TGTGCCAGCAGCGACCGCTACGAGCAGTACTTC. Translating it yields CASSDRYEQYF. V gene TRBV7-8 combines with J gene TRBJ2-7, with D unresolved. V shed 5 bases and J shed 3 bases, with 5 bases lying between them. The CDR3 has 11 residues. Germline CDR1 and CDR2: SGHVS and FQNEAQ. Together with reference TRBV7-8 and TRBJ2-7, the CDR3 gives the full variable domain: GAGVSQSPRYKVAKRGQDVALRCDPISGHVSLFWYQQALGQGPEFLTYFQNEAQLDKSGLPSDRFFAERPEGSVSTLKIQRTQQEDSAVYLCASSDRYEQYFGPGTRLTVT.

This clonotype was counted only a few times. The CDR3 region is CASSYNRGRQTGELFF. The DNA for the CDR3 is TGTGCCAGCAGCTACAACAGGGGGCGCCAGACCGGGGAGCTGTTTTTT. The chain couples TRBV11-2 to TRBJ2-2; 9 bases line up with TRBD1. Trimming took 4 bases from V and 5 from J; bases not matched to a gene: 8. CDR1 and CDR2 from the germline V gene are SGHAT and FQNNGV. CDR3 length: 16 amino acids.

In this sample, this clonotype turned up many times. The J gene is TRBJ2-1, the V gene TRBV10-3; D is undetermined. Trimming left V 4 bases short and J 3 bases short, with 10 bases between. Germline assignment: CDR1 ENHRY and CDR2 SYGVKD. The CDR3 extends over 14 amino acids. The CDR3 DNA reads TGTGCCATCAGTGCCAACAGCAACTACAATGAGCAGTTCTTC. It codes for CAISANSNYNEQFF.

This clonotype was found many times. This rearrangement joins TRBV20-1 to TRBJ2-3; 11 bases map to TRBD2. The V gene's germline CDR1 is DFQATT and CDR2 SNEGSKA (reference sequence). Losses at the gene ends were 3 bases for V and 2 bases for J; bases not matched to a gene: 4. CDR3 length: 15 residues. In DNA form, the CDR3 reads TGCAGTGCTAGTGTAGCGGGGGGGGCCACAGATACGCAGTATTTT. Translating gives CSASVAGGATDTQYF.

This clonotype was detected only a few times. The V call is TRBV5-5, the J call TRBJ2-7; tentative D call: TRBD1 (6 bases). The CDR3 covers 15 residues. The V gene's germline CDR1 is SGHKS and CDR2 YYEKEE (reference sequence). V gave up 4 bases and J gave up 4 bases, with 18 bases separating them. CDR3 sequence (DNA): TGTGCCAGCAGCGCCGGGACATGGAGAGATTACGAGCAGTACTTC. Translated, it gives CASSAGTWRDYEQYF.

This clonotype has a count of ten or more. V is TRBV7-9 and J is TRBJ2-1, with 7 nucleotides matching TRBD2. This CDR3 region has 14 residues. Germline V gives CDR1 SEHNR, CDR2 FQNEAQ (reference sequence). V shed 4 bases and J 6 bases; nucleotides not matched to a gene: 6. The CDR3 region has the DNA TGTGCCAGCAGCTCCGGACTAGGCCTCAATGAGCAGTTCTTC. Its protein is CASSSGLGLNEQFF.

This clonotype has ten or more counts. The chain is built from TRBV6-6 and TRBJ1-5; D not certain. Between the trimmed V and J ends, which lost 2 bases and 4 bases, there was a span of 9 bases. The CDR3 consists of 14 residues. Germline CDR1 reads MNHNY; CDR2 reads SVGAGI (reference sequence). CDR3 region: CASSYGEANQPQHF. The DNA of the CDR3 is TGTGCCAGCAGTTACGGGGAGGCGAATCAGCCCCAGCATTTT.

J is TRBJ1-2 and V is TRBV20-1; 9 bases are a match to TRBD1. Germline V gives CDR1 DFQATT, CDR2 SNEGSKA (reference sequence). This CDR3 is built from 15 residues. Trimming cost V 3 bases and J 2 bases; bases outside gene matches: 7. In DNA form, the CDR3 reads TGCAGTGCTAGGGTCAGGGACAGGGTGAACTATGGCTACACCTTC. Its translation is CSARVRDRVNYGYTF.

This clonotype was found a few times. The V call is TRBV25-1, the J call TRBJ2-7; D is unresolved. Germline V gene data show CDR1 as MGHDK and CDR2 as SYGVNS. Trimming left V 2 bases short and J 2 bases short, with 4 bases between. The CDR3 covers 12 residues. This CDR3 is CASSEGPYEQYF. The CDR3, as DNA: TGTGCCAGCAGTGAAGGTCCCTACGAGCAGTACTTC.

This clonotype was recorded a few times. CDR3 region: CATKTGDYGYTF. The CDR3 DNA follows: TGTGCCACCAAGACAGGGGACTATGGCTACACCTTC. The chain has TRBV19 and TRBJ1-2; TRBD1 matches 8 bases. The germline CDR1 and CDR2 sequences are LNHDA and SQIVND (reference sequence). This CDR3 region has 12 residues. J was trimmed by 3 bases and V by 10 bases; bases with no gene match: 4.

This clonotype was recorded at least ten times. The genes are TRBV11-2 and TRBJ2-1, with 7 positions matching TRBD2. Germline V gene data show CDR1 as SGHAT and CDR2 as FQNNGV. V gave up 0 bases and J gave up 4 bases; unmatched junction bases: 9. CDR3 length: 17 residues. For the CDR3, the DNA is TGTGCCAGCAGCTTAGATTGGGGGACTATAGGGTACAATGAGCAGTTCTTC. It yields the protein CASSLDWGTIGYNEQFF.

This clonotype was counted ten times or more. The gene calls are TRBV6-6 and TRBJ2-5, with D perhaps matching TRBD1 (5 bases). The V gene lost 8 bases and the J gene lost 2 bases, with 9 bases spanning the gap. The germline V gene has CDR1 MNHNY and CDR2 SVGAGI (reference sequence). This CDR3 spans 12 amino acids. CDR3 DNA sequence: TGTGCCAGCGGCAGGGTACAAGAGACCCAGTACTTC. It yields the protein CASGRVQETQYF.

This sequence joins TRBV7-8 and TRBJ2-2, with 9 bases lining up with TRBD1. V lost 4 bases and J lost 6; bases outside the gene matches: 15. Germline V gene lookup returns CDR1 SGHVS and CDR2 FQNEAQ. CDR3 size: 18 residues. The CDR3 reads CASSSGGTGFRAAGELFF. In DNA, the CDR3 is TGTGCCAGCAGCTCAGGAGGGACAGGGTTCCGAGCGGCCGGGGAGCTGTTTTTT. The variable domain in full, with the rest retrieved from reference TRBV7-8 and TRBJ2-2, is GAGVSQSPRYKVAKRGQDVALRCDPISGHVSLFWYQQALGQGPEFLTYFQNEAQLDKSGLPSDRFFAERPEGSVSTLKIQRTQQEDSAVYLCASSSGGTGFRAAGELFFGEGSRLTVL.

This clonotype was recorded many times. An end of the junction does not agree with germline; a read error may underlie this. CDR3 coding DNA: TGTGCCAGCAGGTTGGGTCCCGGGACGGCTAATTCACCCCTCCACTTT. Its protein product is CASRLGPGTANSPLHF. The chain joins TRBV5-5 to TRBJ1-6, with a tentative D call TRBD1 (5 bases). The germline V gene has CDR1 SGHKS and CDR2 YYEKEE (reference sequence). The CDR3 consists of 16 residues.

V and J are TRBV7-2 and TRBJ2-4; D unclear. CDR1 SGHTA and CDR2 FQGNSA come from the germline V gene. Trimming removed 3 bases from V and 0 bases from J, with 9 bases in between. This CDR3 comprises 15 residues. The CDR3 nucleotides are TGTGCCAGCAGCTTGCGTCAGGTAGCCAAAAACATTCAGTACTTC. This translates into CASSLRQVAKNIQYF.

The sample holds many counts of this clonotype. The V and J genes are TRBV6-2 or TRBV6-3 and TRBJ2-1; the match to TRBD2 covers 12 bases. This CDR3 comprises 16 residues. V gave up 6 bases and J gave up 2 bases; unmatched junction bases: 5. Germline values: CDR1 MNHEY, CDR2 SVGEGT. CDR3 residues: CASSWTSGATYNEQFF. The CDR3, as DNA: TGTGCCAGCAGCTGGACTAGCGGGGCCACCTACAATGAGCAGTTCTTC.

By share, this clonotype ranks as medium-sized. The CDR3 DNA reads TGTGCCAGCAGTTTGACTGGGACGGACGGCTACACCTTC. The encoded protein is CASSLTGTDGYTF. V usage is TRBV12-3 or TRBV12-4 and J usage is TRBJ1-2, with D perhaps TRBD1 (5 bases). Trimming pared 3 bases from V and 8 bases from J, leaving 13 bases between. The CDR3 has 13 residues.

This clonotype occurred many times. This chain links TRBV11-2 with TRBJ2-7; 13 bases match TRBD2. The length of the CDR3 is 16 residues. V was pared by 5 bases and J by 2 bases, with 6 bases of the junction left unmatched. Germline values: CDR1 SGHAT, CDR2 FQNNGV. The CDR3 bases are TGTGCCAGCAGCCCAGGACTAGCGGGGGACCCCTACGAGCAGTACTTC. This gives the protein CASSPGLAGDPYEQYF.

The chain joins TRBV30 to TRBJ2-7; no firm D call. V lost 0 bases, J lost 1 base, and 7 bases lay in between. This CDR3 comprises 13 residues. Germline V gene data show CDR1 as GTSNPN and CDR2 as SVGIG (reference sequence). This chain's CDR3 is CAWSVQRSYEQYF. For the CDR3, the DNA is TGTGCCTGGAGTGTACAACGTTCCTACGAGCAGTACTTC.

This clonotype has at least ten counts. CDR3 DNA sequence: TGCGCCAGCAGCTTGGTGGGGACGGTCAACTATGGCTACACCTTC. Its protein product is CASSLVGTVNYGYTF. The chain links TRBV5-1 to TRBJ1-2, with a possible D match to TRBD1 (5 bases). With 0 bases removed from V and 2 bases from J, the gap between germline ends came to 11 bases. Looked up from germline, CDR1 is SGHRS and CDR2 is YFSETQ. This CDR3 comprises 15 residues.

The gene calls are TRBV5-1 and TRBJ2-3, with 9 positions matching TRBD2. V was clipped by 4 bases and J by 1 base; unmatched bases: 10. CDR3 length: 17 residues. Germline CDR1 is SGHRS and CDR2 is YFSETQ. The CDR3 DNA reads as TGCGCCAGCAGCCCTCGGACTAGCGCTATTGGCACAGATACGCAGTATTTT. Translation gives CASSPRTSAIGTDTQYF.

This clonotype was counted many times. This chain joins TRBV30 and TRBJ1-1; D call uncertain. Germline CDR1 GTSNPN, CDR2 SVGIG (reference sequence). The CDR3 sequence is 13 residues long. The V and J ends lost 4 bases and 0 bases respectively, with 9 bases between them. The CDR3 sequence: CAWNGGMNTEAFF. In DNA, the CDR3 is TGTGCCTGGAATGGAGGCATGAACACTGAAGCTTTCTTT.